This TCR beta chain was sequenced for a study of CD8 T cells in ankylosing spondylitis (dated by TCRdb to 2016 to 2017). Study-level background: To find TCR variants linked to disease, the study profiled T cell receptor beta repertoires in ankylosing spondylitis patients and healthy donors. In total, the full study cohort was made up of roughly 110 healthy donors and approximately 24 ankylosing spondylitis patients. Peripheral blood was sampled, and synovial fluid was additionally collected from ankylosing spondylitis patients. Paper-wide results and their limitations: Blood from ankylosing spondylitis patients appeared to be characterized by a TCR beta motif composed of roughly eight highly homologous amino acid variants. A CD8+ phenotype was shown by the disease-linked clones, which were found at relatively low frequencies in peripheral blood. The disease-linked clones were reported as significantly enriched in matched synovial fluid samples from ankylosing spondylitis patients. Some of the motif variants had been reported before in the synovial fluid and blood of reactive arthritis patients, a finding that suggests common disease-initiation mechanisms.

Sequencing relied on an Illumina HiSeq 2500. Quantitative 5'-RACE with molecular barcodes was used to prepare TCR beta libraries. On the study's bioinformatics: A new computational method, built on a probabilistic model of VDJ rearrangement, was used to identify disease-linked TCR variants. The raw public data were reprocessed by TCRdb itself: fastp quality trimming at Q25, MiXCR clonotype calling, in-frame beta chains only. Rows are combined by CDR3 protein, so each entry shows the most common genes and DNA. Clone size and V and J calls follow TCRdb, not the original study. Within this sample are about 220,000 distinct CDR3 sequences, with just under 7.5% of them counted one time only. The ten largest make up approximately 15% of the sample. The sample holds a few counts of this clonotype. Its antigen remains undetermined. It has no much larger one-base neighbor in the sample; base qualities were not kept.

Reading from cysteine to phenylalanine, the CDR3 counts 14 amino acids. Here the CDR3 DNA is all that survives: 42 bases in frame from base 1. CDR1 LGHNA and CDR2 YSLEER are derived from the germline V gene. V and J are trimmed by 0 bases and 8 bases, and the gene matches miss 1 base of the junction. Sample: blood, either unsorted or a sorted T cell fraction (not recorded which). The receptor comes from a male donor with ankylosing spondylitis. The chain links TRBV4-3 with TRBJ2-1; 10 middle bases align to TRBD2. The sequence in DNA is TGCGCCAGCAGCCAAGAACTAGCGGGACATGAGCAGTTCTTC. This gives the protein CASSQELAGHEQFF.